This T cell receptor (beta chain) is drawn from a study of T cell responses to AZD1222 COVID-19 vaccine. Notes on this clone: Its antigen is currently unknown.

Study outcomes and limitations: Increases in Spike-specific TCR breadth and depth were seen after two AZD1222 doses.

Measured with immunoSEQ multiplex PCR; TCRdb has only the in-frame clones, and not every one. The table shows 190,000 or so clones, with 88% occurring only once. This CDR3 region has 11 residues. Trimming left V 7 bases short and J 6 bases short, with 9 bases between. The germline V gene encodes CDR1 LNHDA and CDR2 SQIVND (reference sequence). The material was peripheral blood, obtained 28 days after the second AZD1222 dose. The chain carries TRBV19 and TRBJ1-2, with D possibly being TRBD1 (6 bases). This sequence was found in an adult who received the AZD1222 COVID-19 vaccine. This chain's CDR3 is CASTQGHGYTF. Here the CDR3 DNA reads TGTGCCAGTACCCAGGGGCATGGCTACACCTTC.